The 9 T cell receptor beta chains below all came from one sample that was sequenced in a study of cytomegalovirus exposure and HLA in healthy donors. The study ran its PCR with 60 Vbeta and 13 Jbeta primers. Sequencing was performed with immunoSEQ multiplex PCR; in TCRdb, only in-frame clones are kept and a portion is missing. The data hold fewer than 200,000 clones, with roughly 13% observed a single time. The sequenced sample consisted of PBMCs. All receptors come from a man aged 45-60 years in good health and CMV-seropositive.

The chain couples TRBV9 to TRBJ1-2; D may be TRBD1 (5 bases). The CDR3 covers 14 residues. Trimming stripped 8 bases from V and 0 bases from J, with 14 bases between. The germline gives CDR1 SGDLS, CDR2 YYNGEE. CDR3 DNA sequence: TGTGCCAGTGGGGGAGGGTCTACTAACTATGGCTACACCTTC. Translated: CASGGGSTNYGYTF.

The CDR3 nucleotides are TGTGCCAGTAGTACCTACCGGACTAGCGGAGAGACCCAGTACTTC. It is translated as CASSTYRTSGETQYF. V gene TRBV19 combines with J gene TRBJ2-5; 10 nucleotides line up with TRBD2. Trimming removed 4 bases from V and 4 bases from J; junction bases left unmatched: 6. This CDR3 is built from 15 residues. CDR1 is LNHDA and CDR2 is SQIVND in the germline V gene (reference sequence).

Only a few counts were recorded for this clone. V usage is TRBV9 and J usage is TRBJ2-5, with 9 bases that match TRBD2. The CDR3 sequence is 15 residues long. V shed 1 base and J 5 bases; nucleotides not matched to a gene: 6. Germline CDR1 SGDLS, CDR2 YYNGEE. In DNA form, the CDR3 reads TGTGCCAGCAGCGTATCGCCTAGCGGGGTGGAGACCCAGTACTTC. Translated, it gives CASSVSPSGVETQYF. Full variable domain (remainder filled in from reference TRBV9 and TRBJ2-5): DSGVTQTPKHLITATGQRVTLRCSPRSGDLSVYWYQQSLDQGLQFLIQYYNGEERAKGNILERFSAQQFPDLHSELNLSSLELGDSALYFCASSVSPSGVETQYFGPGTRLLVL.

The chain is built from TRBV6-5 and TRBJ2-5; a possible D gene is TRBD1 (6 bases). This CDR3 has 14 residues. V was pared by 5 bases and J by 4 bases, with 14 bases between. CDR1 MNHEY and CDR2 SVGAGI come from the germline V gene. The CDR3, as DNA: TGTGCCAGCAGTCAACAGGGTTTGTTAGAGACCCAGTACTTC. Protein sequence: CASSQQGLLETQYF.

This clone was counted a few times. The chain joins TRBV6-1 to TRBJ2-2; D ambiguous. Trimming cost V 2 bases and J 1 base, with 8 bases left between them. Germline CDR1 MNHNS, CDR2 SASEGT. The CDR3 is made up of 15 amino acids. CDR3: CASSEQSKNTGELFF. CDR3 DNA: TGTGCCAGCAGTGAACAAAGCAAGAACACCGGGGAGCTGTTTTTT.

V gene TRBV6-1 combines with J gene TRBJ2-3; possibly TRBD1 for D (6 bases). Trimming took off 3 bases at V and 6 bases at J, with 13 bases between the two ends. The germline V gene encodes CDR1 MNHNS and CDR2 SASEGT. CDR3 size: 14 residues. The CDR3 spells CASSDTGPPDTQYF. The CDR3 bases are TGTGCCAGCAGTGACACAGGGCCGCCGGATACGCAGTATTTT.

Turning to this clone: This is likely a read error, given that the CDR3 carries no conserved phenylalanine or tryptophan at its end. The chain recombines TRBV5-4 with TRBJ2-7, with 8 bases matching TRBD1. This CDR3 has 13 residues. Germline V lookup: CDR1 SGHNT, CDR2 YYREEE (reference sequence). The junction had 6 bases not matched to a gene; V was cut back by 3 bases and J by 7 bases. The CDR3 reads CASSSSDREEQYS. Here the CDR3 DNA reads TGTGCCAGCAGCTCCTCGGACAGGGAGGAGCAGTACTCC.

This clone has only a few counts. This chain uses TRBV11-2 with TRBJ1-5, with D possibly TRBD1 on 6 matching bases. CDR1 and CDR2 from the germline V gene are SGHAT and FQNNGV. V was cut by 5 bases and J by 3 bases, with 11 bases left in between. The CDR3 is 14 residues long. CDR3 residues: CASSQGQSNQPQHF. The CDR3 coding sequence is TGTGCCAGCAGCCAAGGACAGTCCAATCAGCCCCAGCATTTT.

V is TRBV27 and J is TRBJ1-5, with D possibly TRBD1 on 5 matching bases. V shed 3 bases and J shed 1 base, with 7 bases lying between them. CDR1 is MNHEY, CDR2 SMNVEV, per germline (reference sequence). CDR3 length equals 14 residues. CDR3 in amino acids: CASSFGQSNQPQHF. The CDR3 nucleotides are TGTGCCAGCAGTTTCGGACAAAGCAATCAGCCCCAGCATTTT.